Included here is one TCR beta chain sequence, with context. Its antigen remains unidentified. This sample was taken from a study of radiotherapy plus CTLA-4 blockade in lung cancer. Germline CDR1 MNHNY, CDR2 SVGAGI (reference sequence). The CDR3 has 12 amino acids. V lost 5 bases and J 3 bases, leaving 5 bases between the germline ends. The study's findings and limits: TCR clones of tumor origin grew in blood after radiotherapy plus ipilimumab.

Some clones are missing from TCRdb's copy, which holds only in-frame ones; the method was immunoSEQ multiplex PCR. This table has some 110,000 clones, nearly 80% appearing once. The clonotype originates from a human donor with non-small cell lung cancer who had a partial response to radiotherapy plus ipilimumab. The chain links TRBV6-6 to TRBJ2-1; no clear D. Here the sequenced sample was peripheral blood, taken from a patient treated with radiotherapy plus ipilimumab. CDR3 loop: CASSPGYNEQFF. The CDR3 bases are TGTGCCAGCAGTCCCGGCTACAATGAGCAGTTCTTC.